The 4 T cell receptor beta chains below all came from one sample that was sequenced in a study of PD-L1 blockade in urothelial cancer. The sample's time point: pretreatment peripheral blood. Generated by immunoSEQ multiplex PCR, the TCRdb table keeps only in-frame clones and is missing some. The table has about 130,000 clones, roughly 80% seen once. The sample consisted of PBMCs, taken around atezolizumab (anti-PD-L1) treatment. These receptor sequences come from a man aged 50 or older with urothelial cancer.

The J gene is TRBJ1-5, the V gene TRBV15, with 7 bases matching TRBD1. CDR1 is LNHNV and CDR2 is YYDKDF in the germline V gene (reference sequence). The ends lost 8 bases at V and 3 bases at J; junction bases unmatched: 10. This CDR3 contains 15 residues. The CDR3 bases are TGTGCCACCTCACGGGTGGGACAGTTCAATCAGCCCCAGCATTTT. This encodes CATSRVGQFNQPQHF.

This chain links TRBV11-2 with TRBJ2-7, with 13 bases matching TRBD2. The V gene end was trimmed by 6 bases and the J gene end by 5 bases; junction bases not matched to a gene: 4. Germline V CDR1 and CDR2: SGHAT, FQNNGV. The CDR3 sequence is 14 residues long. CDR3 coding DNA: TGTGCCAGCAGACAAGGACTAGCGGGGGACGAGCAGTACTTC. It encodes CASRQGLAGDEQYF. The variable domain in full, completed from reference TRBV11-2 and TRBJ2-7, reads EAGVAQSPRYKIIEKRQSVAFWCNPISGHATLYWYQQILGQGPKLLIQFQNNGVVDDSQLPKDRFSAERLKGVDSTLKIQPAKLEDSAVYLCASRQGLAGDEQYFGPGTRLTVT.

The chain employs TRBV28 and TRBJ2-3, with a weak D call TRBD2 (6 bases). CDR3 length: 13 residues. Germline assignment: CDR1 MDHEN and CDR2 SYDVKM. V lost 3 bases and J lost 3, with 7 bases in between. Here the CDR3 DNA reads TGTGCCAGCAGTTTTGGGGGGACAGATACGCAGTATTTT. It yields the protein CASSFGGTDTQYF.

This clone has a handful of counts. The chain uses TRBV7-8 and TRBJ1-5; D is ambiguous. Germline V CDR1 and CDR2: SGHVS, FQNEAQ. This CDR3 comprises 16 residues. The V gene lost 5 bases and the J gene lost 7 bases, with 21 bases spanning the gap. The CDR3 spells CASSRRTIREGQPQHF. The CDR3 DNA reads as TGTGCCAGCAGCCGCCGGACGATCCGGGAAGGCCAGCCCCAGCATTTT.